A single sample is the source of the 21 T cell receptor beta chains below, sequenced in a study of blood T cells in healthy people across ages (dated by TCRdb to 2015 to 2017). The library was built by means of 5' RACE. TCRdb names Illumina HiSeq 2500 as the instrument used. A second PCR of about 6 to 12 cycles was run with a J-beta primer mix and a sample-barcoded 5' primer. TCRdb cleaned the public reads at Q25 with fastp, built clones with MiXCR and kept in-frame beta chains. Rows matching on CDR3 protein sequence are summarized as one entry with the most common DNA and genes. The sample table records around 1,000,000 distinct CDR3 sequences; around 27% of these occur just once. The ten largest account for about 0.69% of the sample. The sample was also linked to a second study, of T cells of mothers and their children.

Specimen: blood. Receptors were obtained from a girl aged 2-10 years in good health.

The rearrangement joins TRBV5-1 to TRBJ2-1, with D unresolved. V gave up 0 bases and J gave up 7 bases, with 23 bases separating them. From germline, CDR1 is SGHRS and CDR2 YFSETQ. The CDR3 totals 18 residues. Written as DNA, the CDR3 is TGCGCCAGCAGCTTGGGGGTCAATGATATGTCCACGGCAAATGAGCAGTTCTTC. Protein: CASSLGVNDMSTANEQFF. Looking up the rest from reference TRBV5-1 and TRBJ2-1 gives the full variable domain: KAGVTQTPRYLIKTRGQQVTLSCSPISGHRSVSWYQQTPGQGLQFLFEYFSETQRNKGNFPGRFSGRQFSNSRSEMNVSTLELGDSALYLCASSLGVNDMSTANEQFFGPGTRLTVL.

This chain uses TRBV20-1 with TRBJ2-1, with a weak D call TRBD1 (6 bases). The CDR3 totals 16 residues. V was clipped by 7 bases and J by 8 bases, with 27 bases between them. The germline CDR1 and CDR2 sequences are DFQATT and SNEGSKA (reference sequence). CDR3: CSVQGTLGKLGHEQFF. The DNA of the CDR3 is TGCAGTGTGCAGGGGACGCTTGGCAAACTTGGACATGAGCAGTTCTTC.

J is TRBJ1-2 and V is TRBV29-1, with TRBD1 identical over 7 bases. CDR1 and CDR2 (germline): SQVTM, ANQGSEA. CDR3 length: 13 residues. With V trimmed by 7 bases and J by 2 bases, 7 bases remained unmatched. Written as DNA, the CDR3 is TGCAGCGCTTCATCACAGGGGAACTATGGCTACACCTTC. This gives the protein CSASSQGNYGYTF.

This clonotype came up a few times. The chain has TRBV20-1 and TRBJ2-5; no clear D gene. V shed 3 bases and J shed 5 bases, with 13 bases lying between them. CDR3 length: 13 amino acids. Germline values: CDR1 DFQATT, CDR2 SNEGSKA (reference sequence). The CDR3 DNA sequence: TGCAGTGCTAGTAGCCGAAATAGGGAGACCCAGTACTTC. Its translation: CSASSRNRETQYF.

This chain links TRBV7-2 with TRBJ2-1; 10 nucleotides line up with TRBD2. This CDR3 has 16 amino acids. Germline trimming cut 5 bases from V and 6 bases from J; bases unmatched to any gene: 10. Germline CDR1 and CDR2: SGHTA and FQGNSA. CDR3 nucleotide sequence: TGTGCCAGCAGCCCCGCAGGAAAGCGGGGGGGCAATGAGCAGTTCTTC. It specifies CASSPAGKRGGNEQFF.

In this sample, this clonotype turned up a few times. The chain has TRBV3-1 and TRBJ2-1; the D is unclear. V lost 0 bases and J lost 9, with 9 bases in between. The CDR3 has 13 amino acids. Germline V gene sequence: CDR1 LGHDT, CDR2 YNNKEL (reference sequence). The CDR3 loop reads CASSQDRAIEQFF. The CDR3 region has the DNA TGTGCCAGCAGCCAAGATCGGGCTATTGAGCAGTTCTTC.

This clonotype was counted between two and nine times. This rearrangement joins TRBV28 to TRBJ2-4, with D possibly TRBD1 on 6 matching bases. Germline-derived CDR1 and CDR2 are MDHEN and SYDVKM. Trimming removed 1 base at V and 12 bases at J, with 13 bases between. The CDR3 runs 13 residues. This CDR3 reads CASSLSGAANQYF. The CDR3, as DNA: TGTGCCAGCAGTTTATCAGGGGCGGCAAATCAGTACTTC.

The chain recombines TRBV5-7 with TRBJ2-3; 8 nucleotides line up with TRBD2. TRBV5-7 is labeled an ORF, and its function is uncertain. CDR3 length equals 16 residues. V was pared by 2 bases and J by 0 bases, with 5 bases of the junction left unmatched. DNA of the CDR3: TGTGCCAGCAGCTTCCAGCGGGAGTATAGCACAGATACGCAGTATTTT. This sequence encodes CASSFQREYSTDTQYF.

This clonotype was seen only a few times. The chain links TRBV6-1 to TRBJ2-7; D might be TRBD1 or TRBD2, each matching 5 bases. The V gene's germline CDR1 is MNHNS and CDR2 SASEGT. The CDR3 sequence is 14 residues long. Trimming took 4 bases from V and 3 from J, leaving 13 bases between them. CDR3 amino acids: CASSVEGDSYEQYF. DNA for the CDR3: TGTGCCAGCAGTGTAGAGGGAGACAGCTACGAGCAGTACTTC.

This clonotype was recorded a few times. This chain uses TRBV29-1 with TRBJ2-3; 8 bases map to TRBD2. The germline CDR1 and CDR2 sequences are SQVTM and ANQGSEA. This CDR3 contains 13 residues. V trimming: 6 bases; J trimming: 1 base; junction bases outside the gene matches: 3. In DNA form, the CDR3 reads TGCAGCGTCTCACTAGCGGGCACAGATACGCAGTATTTT. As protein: CSVSLAGTDTQYF.

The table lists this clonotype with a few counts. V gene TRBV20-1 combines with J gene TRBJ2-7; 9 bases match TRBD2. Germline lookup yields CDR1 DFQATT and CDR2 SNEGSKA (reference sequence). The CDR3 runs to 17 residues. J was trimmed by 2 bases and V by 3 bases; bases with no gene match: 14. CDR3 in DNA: TGCAGTGCTAGGTTGCAAATTGGACTAGCGCCAACCTACGAGCAGTACTTC. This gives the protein CSARLQIGLAPTYEQYF.

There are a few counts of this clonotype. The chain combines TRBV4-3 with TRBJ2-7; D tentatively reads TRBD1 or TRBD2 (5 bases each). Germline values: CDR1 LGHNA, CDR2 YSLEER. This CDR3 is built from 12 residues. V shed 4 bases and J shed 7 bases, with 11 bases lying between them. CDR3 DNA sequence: TGCGCCAGCAGCCCGGACGAGGGGGAGCAGTACTTC. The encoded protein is CASSPDEGEQYF.

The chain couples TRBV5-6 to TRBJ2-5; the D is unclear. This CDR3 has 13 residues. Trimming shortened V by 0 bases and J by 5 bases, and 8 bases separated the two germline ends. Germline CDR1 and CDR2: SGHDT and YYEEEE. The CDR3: CASSLEFEETQYF. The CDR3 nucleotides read TGTGCCAGCAGCTTGGAATTTGAGGAGACCCAGTACTTC.

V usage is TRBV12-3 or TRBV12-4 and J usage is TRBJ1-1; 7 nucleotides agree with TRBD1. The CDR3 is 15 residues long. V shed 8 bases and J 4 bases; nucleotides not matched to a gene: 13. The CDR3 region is CASAPDRTLGTEAFF. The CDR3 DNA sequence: TGTGCCAGCGCACCGGACAGGACCCTTGGCACTGAAGCTTTCTTT.

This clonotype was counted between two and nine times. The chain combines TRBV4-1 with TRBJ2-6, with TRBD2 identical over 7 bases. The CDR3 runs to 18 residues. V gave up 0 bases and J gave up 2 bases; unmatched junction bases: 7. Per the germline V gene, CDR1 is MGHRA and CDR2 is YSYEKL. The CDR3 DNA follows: TGCGCCAGCAGCCAAGACGGGCATGGGAGGGCTGGGGCCAACGTCCTGACTTTC. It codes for CASSQDGHGRAGANVLTF.

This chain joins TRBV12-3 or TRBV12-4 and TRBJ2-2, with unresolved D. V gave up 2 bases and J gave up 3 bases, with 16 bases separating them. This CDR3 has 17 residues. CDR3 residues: CASSLNRDEYHTGELFF. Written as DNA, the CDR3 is TGTGCCAGCAGTTTAAACAGAGACGAATACCACACCGGGGAGCTGTTTTTT.

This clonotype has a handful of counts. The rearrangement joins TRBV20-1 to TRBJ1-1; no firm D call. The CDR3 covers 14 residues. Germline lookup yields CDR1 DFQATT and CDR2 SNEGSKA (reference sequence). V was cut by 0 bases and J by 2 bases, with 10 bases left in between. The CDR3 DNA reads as TGCAGTGCTAGAGATTCTACAATTAACACTGAAGCTTTCTTT. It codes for CSARDSTINTEAFF.

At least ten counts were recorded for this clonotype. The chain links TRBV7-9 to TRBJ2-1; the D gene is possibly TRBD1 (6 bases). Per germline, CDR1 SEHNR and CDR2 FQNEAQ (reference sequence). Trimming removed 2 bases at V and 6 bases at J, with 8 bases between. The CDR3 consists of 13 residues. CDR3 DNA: TGTGCCAGCAGCTTAACAGGGCTCAATGAGCAGTTCTTC. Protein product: CASSLTGLNEQFF.

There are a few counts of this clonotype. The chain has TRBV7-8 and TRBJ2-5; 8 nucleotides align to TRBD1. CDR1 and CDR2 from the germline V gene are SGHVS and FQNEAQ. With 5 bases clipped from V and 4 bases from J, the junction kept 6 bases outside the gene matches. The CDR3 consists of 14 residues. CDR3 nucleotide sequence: TGTGCCAGCAGCGAACAGGGGGAAGTAGAGACCCAGTACTTC. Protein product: CASSEQGEVETQYF.

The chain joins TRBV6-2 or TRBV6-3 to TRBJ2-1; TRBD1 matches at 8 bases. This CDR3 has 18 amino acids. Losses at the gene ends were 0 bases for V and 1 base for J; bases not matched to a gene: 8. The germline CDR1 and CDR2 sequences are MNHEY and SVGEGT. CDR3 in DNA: TGTGCCAGCAGTTACTCGAAATTAACAGGGGGGTCCTACAATGAGCAGTTCTTC. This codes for CASSYSKLTGGSYNEQFF.

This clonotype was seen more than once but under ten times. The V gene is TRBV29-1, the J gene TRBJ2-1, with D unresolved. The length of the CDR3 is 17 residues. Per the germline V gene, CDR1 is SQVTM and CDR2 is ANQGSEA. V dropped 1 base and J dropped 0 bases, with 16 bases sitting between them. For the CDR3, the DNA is TGCAGCGTTGAAGGACTGCCAGAGGTGAGCTCCTACAATGAGCAGTTCTTC. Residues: CSVEGLPEVSSYNEQFF.